This record concerns one T cell receptor beta chain sequence. Its antigen is unknown. The PCR employed 60 Vbeta primers together with 13 Jbeta primers. The assay was immunoSEQ multiplex PCR, and TCRdb's table has in-frame clones only and misses some. The sample data list more than 110,000 clones. This sample was included in a study of cytomegalovirus exposure and HLA in healthy donors. The germline V gene encodes CDR1 SGHTA and CDR2 FQGNSA. The CDR3 loop spans 16 amino acids. V trimming: 1 base; J trimming: 4 bases; junction bases outside the gene matches: 7. Whole-study results and caveats: Presence/absence comparisons presumed near-even sequencing depth among donors. Associated with HLA alleles at 0.05 false discovery rate in a later analysis were some 18,000 TCR beta sequences. Immune exposure data for these donors was limited to CMV serostatus. Among donors in an Asian-associated ancestry cluster, a later analysis reportedly found fewer N-insertions than the roughly 610-donor mean.

The sequenced material came from PBMCs. The rearrangement joins TRBV7-2 to TRBJ2-7; TRBD2 aligns across 10 bases. The sequence came from a man in his forties in good health and CMV-seronegative. CDR3 amino acids: CASSLGPSGGGYEQYF. Written as DNA, the CDR3 is TGTGCCAGCAGCTTAGGTCCTAGCGGGGGAGGGTACGAGCAGTACTTC.